The TCR beta chain described here comes from a study of blood T cell repertoires in COVID-19. With 5 bases removed from V and 5 bases from J, the gap between germline ends came to 12 bases. Looked up from germline, CDR1 is SGHAT and CDR2 is FQNNGV. This CDR3 comprises 14 residues. Repertoires were generated with immunoSEQ multiplex PCR, while TCRdb's copy carries only in-frame clones and drops some. The sample records some 110,000 clones, approximately 90% being singletons. The sequencing sample was made of peripheral blood. The chain uses TRBV11-2 and TRBJ2-2; TRBD1 might be the D (6 bases). The receptor's source is a man between 40 and 49 years old with acute or convalescent COVID-19. The CDR3 nucleotides are TGTGCCAGCAGCCGACAGGTTCTGACCGGGGAGCTGTTTTTT. Its protein is CASSRQVLTGELFF.